A selection of T cell receptor beta chains follows, all from one sample in a study of blood T cell repertoires in COVID-19. Using immunoSEQ multiplex PCR, the repertoire was profiled, and TCRdb retains in-frame clones only, with some absent. The repertoire holds over 95,000 clones, with 88% as singletons. The sample was peripheral blood. The receptors originated from a woman in her 70s who had recovered from COVID-19. CDR3s include the opening cysteine and the closing phenylalanine or tryptophan. The D gene is left open where the match is weak. The size entry is marked missing in some rows and otherwise reads once, few, many or a size class.

>-|17|TRBJ2-3|TRBD2|TRBV3-1/TRBV3-2
CASSHWGGGAVRDTQYF
TGTGCCAGCAGCCACTGGGGCGGGGGGGCCGTTAGAGATACGCAGTATTTT
>once|18|TRBJ2-3|TRBD2|TRBV24-1
CATSDPTGTSGFTDTQYF
TGTGCCACCAGTGACCCCACCGGGACTAGCGGCTTCACAGATACGCAGTATTTT
>-|15|TRBJ2-7|-|TRBV5-1
CASSPLAEFSYEQYF
TGCGCCAGCAGCCCCTTAGCGGAATTCTCCTACGAGCAGTACTTC
>-|15|TRBJ2-3|TRBD1|TRBV24-1
CATSEQGGGTDTQYF
TGTGCCACCAGTGAACAGGGGGGAGGCACAGATACGCAGTATTTT
>once|14|TRBJ2-1|TRBD1|TRBV6-4
CASSPQGARYEQFF
TGTGCCAGCAGTCCACAGGGGGCCCGGTATGAGCAGTTCTTC
>-|13|TRBJ1-4|-|TRBV19
CASSPQGFEKLFF
TGTGCCAGTAGCCCCCAGGGATTTGAAAAACTGTTTTTT
>-|12|TRBJ2-7|TRBD1|TRBV30
CAYRGSYYEQYF
TGTGCCTACAGGGGGTCCTACTACGAGCAGTACTTC
>-|16|TRBJ2-3|-|TRBV9
CASSVGRAQNTDTQYF
TGTGCCAGCAGCGTAGGGAGGGCCCAGAACACAGATACGCAGTATTTT
>-|14|TRBJ2-1|-|TRBV19
CASSNTGFYNEQFF
TGTGCCAGTAGTAACACCGGGTTCTACAATGAGCAGTTCTTC
>-|15|TRBJ2-7|TRBD2|TRBV25-1
CASSGAGTSIHEQYF
TGTGCCAGCAGTGGAGCCGGGACTAGCATACACGAGCAGTACTTC
>-|12|TRBJ2-5|-|TRBV12-5
CASGFNRETQYF
TGTGCTAGTGGTTTTAACAGAGAGACCCAGTACTTC
>-|13|TRBJ1-2|-|TRBV7-2
CASSFRRGVGYTF
TGTGCCAGCAGCTTCCGTCGGGGGGTCGGCTACACCTTC
>-|14|TRBJ1-5|-|TRBV6-2/TRBV6-3
CASSWSGSNQPQHF
TGTGCCAGCAGTTGGTCAGGGTCCAATCAGCCCCAGCATTTT
>few|15|TRBJ2-7|TRBD2|TRBV18
CASSPSWGGTYEQYF
TGTGCCAGCTCACCCTCATGGGGGGGGACCTACGAGCAGTACTTC
>-|16|TRBJ2-3|-|TRBV10-3
CAISETDGGLEDTQYF
TGTGCCATCAGTGAAACTGACGGGGGGCTAGAAGATACGCAGTATTTT
>-|16|TRBJ2-5|TRBD1|TRBV10-3
CAISERTGMDRGTQYF
TGTGCCATCAGTGAGAGGACAGGGATGGATCGTGGGACCCAGTACTTC
>-|16|TRBJ2-3|TRBD1|TRBV5-8
CASTSLETGWPDTQYF
TGTGCCAGCACCTCTTTAGAGACAGGGTGGCCAGATACGCAGTATTTT
>-|14|TRBJ2-7|-|TRBV5-1
CASSPGSGENEQYF
TGCGCCAGCAGCCCCGGGTCAGGGGAGAACGAGCAGTACTTC
>-|15|TRBJ1-6|TRBD1|TRBV10-3
CAVSSGTGGNSPLHF
TGTGCCGTTTCGTCCGGGACAGGGGGAAATTCACCCCTCCACTTT
>-|15|TRBJ1-5|-|TRBV7-8
CASSQPTGIDQPQHF
TGTGCCAGCAGCCAACCAACAGGGATAGATCAGCCCCAGCATTTT